The source of this T cell receptor (beta chain) is a study of blood T cell repertoires in COVID-19. In the study overall: The United States, Italy and Spain provided the acute and convalescent COVID-19 samples. Sources were T cells, B-cell-depleted T cells, or PBMCs; the material itself was cDNA or gDNA.

CDR1 DFQATT and CDR2 SNEGSKA come from the germline V gene (reference sequence). The CDR3 totals 11 residues. Original data processing: Researchers report that nucleated cell counts were estimated from reference gene primer amplification. Only in-frame clones appear in the TCRdb table, and some are missing; sequencing was by immunoSEQ multiplex PCR. That table supplies the V and J calls and clone size; D and trimming were determined from the DNA. The repertoire holds some 250,000 clones, more than 75% seen once, with more than 6.5% in the top ten. The chain joins TRBV20-1 to TRBJ1-1; tentatively, D is TRBD1 (5 bases). The receptor was derived from an older woman with active or convalescent COVID-19. Specimen: peripheral blood. This CDR3 is CRTVFNTEAFF. The CDR3 coding sequence is TGCAGGACAGTTTTTAACACTGAAGCTTTCTTT.